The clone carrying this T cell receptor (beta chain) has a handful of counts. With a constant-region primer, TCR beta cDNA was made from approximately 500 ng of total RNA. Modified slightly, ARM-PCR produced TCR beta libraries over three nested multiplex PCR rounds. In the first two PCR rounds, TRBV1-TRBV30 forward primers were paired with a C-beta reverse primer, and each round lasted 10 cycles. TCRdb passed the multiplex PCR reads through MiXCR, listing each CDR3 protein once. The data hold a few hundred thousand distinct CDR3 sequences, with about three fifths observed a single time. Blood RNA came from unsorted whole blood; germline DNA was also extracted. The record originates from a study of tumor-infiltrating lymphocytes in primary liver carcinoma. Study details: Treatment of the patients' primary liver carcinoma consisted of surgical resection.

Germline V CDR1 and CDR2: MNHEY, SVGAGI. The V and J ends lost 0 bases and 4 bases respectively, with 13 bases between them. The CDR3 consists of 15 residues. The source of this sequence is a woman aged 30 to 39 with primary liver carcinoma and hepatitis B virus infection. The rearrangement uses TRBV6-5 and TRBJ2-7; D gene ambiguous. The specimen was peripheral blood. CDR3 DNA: TGTGCCAGCAGTTACTCCTCGCAGAGTTATTACGAGCAGTACTTC. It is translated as CASSYSSQSYYEQYF.